This T cell receptor beta chain stems from a study of OX40 agonist ivuxolimab in advanced cancers. V trimming: 3 bases; J trimming: 3 bases; junction bases outside the gene matches: 11. This CDR3 has 18 amino acids. Germline-derived CDR1 and CDR2 are SGHAT and FQNNGV. Broader study findings: More expanded clones were seen, on average, in CD8+ T cells than in CD4+.

In the case of this clone: Its antigen is undetermined.

Profiled with immunoSEQ multiplex PCR; TCRdb holds only in-frame clones, not every one. The sample consists of tens of thousands of clones, about 88% of them appearing once. The receptor was isolated from an adult with an advanced solid tumor such as melanoma, head and neck, liver or kidney cancer. Specimen: CD4+ or CD8+ T cells sorted from blood, collected in a trial of the OX40 agonist ivuxolimab. The chain couples TRBV11-2 to TRBJ2-2; TRBD1 matches at 9 bases. This CDR3 is CASSLGRGQGRDTGELFF. Written as DNA, the CDR3 is TGTGCCAGCAGCTTGGGTAGGGGACAGGGAAGGGACACCGGGGAGCTGTTTTTT.